This entry describes one TCR beta chain. Its antigen is not yet known. Base qualities were left out, and no much larger clone turns up one base away. The cysteine opens and the phenylalanine closes a CDR3 of 17 amino acids. The DNA shown is the 51-base CDR3, in frame from base 1. V and J are truncated by 1 base and 5 bases respectively, leaving an intervening sequence of 21 bases. The germline V gene specifies LGHNA as CDR1 and YNFKEQ as CDR2. The donors were included in the validation cohort of 90 to 150 subjects, a group kept apart from the 666-subject first cohort. These data originate in a study of cytomegalovirus exposure and HLA in healthy donors listed by TCRdb under 2017. About the study as a whole: According to a later analysis, one platform produced both the 100 to 150 validation repertoires and the 666 repertoires of the first cohort. The aim of the study was to test whether cataloging public T cell receptors could identify signatures of past pathogen exposure. A separate validation cohort of more than 100 different subjects was used in addition to the approximately 610-subject first cohort. To predict cytomegalovirus infection status, the study combined high-throughput TCR immunosequencing, statistical association of individual TCRs with disease status, and machine learning.

What the authors observed across the whole study: It was suggested by the authors that the approach could potentially be generalized to other disease states and immunological phenotypes. In a later analysis, TCRs clustered in the first cohort were found to also tend to co-occur in the 110 or so validation repertoires, with approximately 95% of cluster scores above 0. The classifier was reported to diagnose cytomegalovirus status with high specificity and sensitivity in both the original and validation cohorts. Three of the identified cytomegalovirus-associated TCR beta chains were confirmed in vitro to be specific for cytomegalovirus antigens. Most TCR sequences were seen in very few donors, while some public TCRs were found in many individuals. The study listed approximately 160 TCR beta chains as associated with cytomegalovirus. All 120 or so repertoires were used to score co-occurrence in the validation cohort in a later analysis, because that analysis had no HLA typing for the cohort.

Receptors were amplified or captured by the immunoSEQ multiplex PCR assay. Under the source paper's analysis protocol: To diagnose cytomegalovirus status from the catalog of TCR beta chain sequences, a statistical classification framework was built. What TCRdb holds here is the immuneACCESS table cut down to in-frame rearrangements. Part of the clones is not present; checked against another copy, under half of the missing clones reflect an unresolved V gene, and the others are unexplained. V and J calls and clone size are copied from that table; D and trimming were computed from the DNA. Recorded for this sample are hundreds of thousands of clones; 88% of them occurred a single time. The top ten clonotypes cover over 0.85% of the sample.

Recombination connected TRBV4-2 to TRBJ2-7, with an unclear D gene assignment. The sequenced sample consisted of PBMCs. This clonotype was obtained from a woman between 18 and 29 years old in good health and CMV-seronegative. CDR3 sequence: CASSQVGRPVWVDEQYF. The DNA sequence is TGTGCCAGCAGCCAAGTGGGCCGGCCCGTTTGGGTCGACGAGCAGTACTTC.